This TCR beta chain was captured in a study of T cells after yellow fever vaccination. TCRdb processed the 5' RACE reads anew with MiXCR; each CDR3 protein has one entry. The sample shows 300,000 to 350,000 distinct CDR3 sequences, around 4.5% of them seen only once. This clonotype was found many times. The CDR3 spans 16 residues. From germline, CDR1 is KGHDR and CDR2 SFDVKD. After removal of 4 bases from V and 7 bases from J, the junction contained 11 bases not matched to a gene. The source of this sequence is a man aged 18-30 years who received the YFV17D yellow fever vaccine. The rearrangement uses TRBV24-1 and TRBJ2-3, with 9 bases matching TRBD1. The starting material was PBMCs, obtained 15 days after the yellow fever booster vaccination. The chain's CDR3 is CATSESGQGRAHTQYF. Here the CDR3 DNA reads TGTGCCACCAGTGAATCCGGACAGGGGCGGGCACATACGCAGTATTTT.